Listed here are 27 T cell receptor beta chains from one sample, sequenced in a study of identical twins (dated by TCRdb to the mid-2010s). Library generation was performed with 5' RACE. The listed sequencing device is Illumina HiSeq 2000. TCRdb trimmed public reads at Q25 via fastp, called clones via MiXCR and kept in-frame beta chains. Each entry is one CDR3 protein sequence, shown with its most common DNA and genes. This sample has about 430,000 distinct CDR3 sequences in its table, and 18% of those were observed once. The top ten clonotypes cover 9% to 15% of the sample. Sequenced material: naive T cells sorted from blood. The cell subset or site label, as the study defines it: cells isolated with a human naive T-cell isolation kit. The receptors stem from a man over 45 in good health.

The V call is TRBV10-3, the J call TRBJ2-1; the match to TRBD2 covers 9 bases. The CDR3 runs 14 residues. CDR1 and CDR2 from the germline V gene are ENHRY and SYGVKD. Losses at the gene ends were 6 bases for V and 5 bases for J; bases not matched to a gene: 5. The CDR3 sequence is CAISFSGRDNEQFF. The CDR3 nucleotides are TGTGCCATCAGCTTTAGCGGGAGAGACAATGAGCAGTTCTTC.

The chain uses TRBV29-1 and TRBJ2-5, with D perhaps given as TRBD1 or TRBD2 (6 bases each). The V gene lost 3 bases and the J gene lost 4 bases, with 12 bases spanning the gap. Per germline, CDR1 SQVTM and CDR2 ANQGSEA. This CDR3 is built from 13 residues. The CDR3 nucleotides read TGCAGCGTTGAGAGAAGGGGGGCAGAGACCCAGTACTTC. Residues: CSVERRGAETQYF.

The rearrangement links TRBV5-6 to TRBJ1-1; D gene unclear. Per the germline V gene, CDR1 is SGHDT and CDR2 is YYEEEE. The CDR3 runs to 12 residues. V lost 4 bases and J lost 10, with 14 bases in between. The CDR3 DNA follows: TGTGCCAGCAGCCCCGGAGAGGGAGCAGCTTTCTTT. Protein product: CASSPGEGAAFF.

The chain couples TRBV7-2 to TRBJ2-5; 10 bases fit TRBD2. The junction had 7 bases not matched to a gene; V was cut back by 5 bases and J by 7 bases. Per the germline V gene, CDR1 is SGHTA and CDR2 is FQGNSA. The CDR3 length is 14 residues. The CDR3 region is CASSPPSGGRTQYF. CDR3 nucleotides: TGTGCCAGCAGCCCCCCTAGCGGGGGCAGGACCCAGTACTTC.

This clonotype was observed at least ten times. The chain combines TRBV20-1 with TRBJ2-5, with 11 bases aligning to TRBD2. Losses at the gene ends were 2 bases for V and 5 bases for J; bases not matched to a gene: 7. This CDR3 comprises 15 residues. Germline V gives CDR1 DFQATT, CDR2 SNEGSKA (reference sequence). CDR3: CSARPIAGGRETQYF. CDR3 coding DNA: TGCAGTGCTAGACCCATAGCGGGGGGGAGGGAGACCCAGTACTTC.

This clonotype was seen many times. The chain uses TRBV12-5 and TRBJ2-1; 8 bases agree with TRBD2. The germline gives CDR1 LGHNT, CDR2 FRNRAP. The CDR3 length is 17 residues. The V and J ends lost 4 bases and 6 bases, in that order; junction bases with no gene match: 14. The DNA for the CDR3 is TGTGCTAGTGGTTCGGCCCCCGGGAGGGCCGTTCCCAATGAGCAGTTCTTC. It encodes CASGSAPGRAVPNEQFF.

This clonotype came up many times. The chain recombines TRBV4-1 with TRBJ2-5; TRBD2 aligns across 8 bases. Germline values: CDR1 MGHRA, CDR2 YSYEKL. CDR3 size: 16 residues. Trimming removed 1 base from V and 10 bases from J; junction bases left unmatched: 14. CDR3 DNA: TGCGCCAGCAGCCAAGCGTTAGGCAAGGAGGGACTAGGCCAGTACTTC. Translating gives CASSQALGKEGLGQYF.

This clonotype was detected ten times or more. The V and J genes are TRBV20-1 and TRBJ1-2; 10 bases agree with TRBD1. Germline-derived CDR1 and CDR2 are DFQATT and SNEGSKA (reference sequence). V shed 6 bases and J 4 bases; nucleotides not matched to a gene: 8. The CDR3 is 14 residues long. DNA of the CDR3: TGCAGTGCCACAGGACAGGGGGAGGTCTATGGCTACACCTTC. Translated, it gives CSATGQGEVYGYTF.

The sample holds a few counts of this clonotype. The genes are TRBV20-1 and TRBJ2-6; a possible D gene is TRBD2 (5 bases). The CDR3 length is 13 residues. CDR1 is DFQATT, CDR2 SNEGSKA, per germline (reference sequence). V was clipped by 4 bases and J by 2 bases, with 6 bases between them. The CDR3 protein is CSATGAGANVLTF. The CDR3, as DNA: TGCAGTGCTACCGGGGCTGGGGCCAACGTCCTGACTTTC.

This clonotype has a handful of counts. The CDR3 loop reads CSAQRTPGSHEQYF. In DNA, the CDR3 is TGCAGTGCCCAAAGAACCCCAGGGTCTCACGAGCAGTACTTC. The chain links TRBV20-1 to TRBJ2-7, with D possibly TRBD1 on 5 matching bases. Trimming took 6 bases from V and 5 from J, leaving 20 bases between them. CDR1 DFQATT and CDR2 SNEGSKA come from the germline V gene (reference sequence). The CDR3 sequence is 14 residues long.

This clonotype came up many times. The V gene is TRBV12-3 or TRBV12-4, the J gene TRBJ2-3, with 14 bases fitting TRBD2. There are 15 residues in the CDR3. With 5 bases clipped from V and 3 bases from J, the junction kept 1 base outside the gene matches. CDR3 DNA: TGTGCCAGCAGTCGGACTAGCGGGGGGACAGATACGCAGTATTTT. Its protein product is CASSRTSGGTDTQYF.

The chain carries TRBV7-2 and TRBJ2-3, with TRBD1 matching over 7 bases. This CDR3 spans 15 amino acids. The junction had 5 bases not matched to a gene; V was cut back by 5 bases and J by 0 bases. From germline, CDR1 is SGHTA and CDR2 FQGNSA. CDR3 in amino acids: CASSPRDRSTDTQYF. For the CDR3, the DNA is TGTGCCAGCAGCCCCCGGGACAGAAGCACAGATACGCAGTATTTT.

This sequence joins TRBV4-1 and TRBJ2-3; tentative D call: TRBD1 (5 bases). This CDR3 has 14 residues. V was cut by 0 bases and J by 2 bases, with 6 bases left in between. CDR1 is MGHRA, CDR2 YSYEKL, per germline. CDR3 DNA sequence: TGCGCCAGCAGCCAAGACAGGGACACAGATACGCAGTATTTT. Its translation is CASSQDRDTDTQYF.

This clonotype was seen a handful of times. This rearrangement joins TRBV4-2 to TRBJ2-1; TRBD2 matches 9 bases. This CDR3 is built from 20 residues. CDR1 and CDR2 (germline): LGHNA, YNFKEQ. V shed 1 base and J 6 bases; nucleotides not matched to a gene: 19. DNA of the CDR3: TGTGCCAGCAGCCAAGTACATGGCGGAACGGGACTAGCTATATCCAATGAGCAGTTCTTC. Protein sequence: CASSQVHGGTGLAISNEQFF.

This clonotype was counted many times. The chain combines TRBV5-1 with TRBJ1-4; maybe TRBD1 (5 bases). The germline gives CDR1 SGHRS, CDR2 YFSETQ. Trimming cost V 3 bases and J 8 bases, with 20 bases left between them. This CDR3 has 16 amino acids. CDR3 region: CASSSASAGVGEKLFF. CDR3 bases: TGCGCCAGCAGCTCCGCCAGTGCGGGGGTGGGAGAAAAACTGTTTTTT.

The CDR3 DNA sequence: TGTGCCAGCAGAAAGTTCAATCTGGCGGGTGCCTACGAGCAGTACTTC. This translates into CASRKFNLAGAYEQYF. The chain links TRBV28 to TRBJ2-7; TRBD2 might be the D (5 bases). Germline assignment: CDR1 MDHEN and CDR2 SYDVKM. This CDR3 spans 16 amino acids. Deletions cut 6 bases from V and 2 bases from J, with 20 bases between.

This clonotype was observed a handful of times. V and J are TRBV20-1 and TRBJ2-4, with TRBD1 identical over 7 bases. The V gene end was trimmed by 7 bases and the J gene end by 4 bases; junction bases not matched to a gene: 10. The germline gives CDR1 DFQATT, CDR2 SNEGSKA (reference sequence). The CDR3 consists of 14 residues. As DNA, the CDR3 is TGCAGTGGGCTGGTGACAGGGATTAAAAACATTCAGTACTTC. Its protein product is CSGLVTGIKNIQYF.

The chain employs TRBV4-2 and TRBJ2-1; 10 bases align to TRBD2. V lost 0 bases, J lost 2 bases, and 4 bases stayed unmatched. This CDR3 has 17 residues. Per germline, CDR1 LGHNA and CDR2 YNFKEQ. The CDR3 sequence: CASSQEQRGGAYNEQFF. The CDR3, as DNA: TGTGCCAGCAGCCAAGAACAGCGGGGGGGCGCCTACAATGAGCAGTTCTTC.

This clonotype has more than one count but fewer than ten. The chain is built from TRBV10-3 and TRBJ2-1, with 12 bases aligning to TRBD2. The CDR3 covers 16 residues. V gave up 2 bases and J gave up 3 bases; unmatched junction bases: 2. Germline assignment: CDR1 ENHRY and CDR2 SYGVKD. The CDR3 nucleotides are TGTGCCATCAGTGAGACTAGCGGGAGGAACTACAATGAGCAGTTCTTC. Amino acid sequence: CAISETSGRNYNEQFF.

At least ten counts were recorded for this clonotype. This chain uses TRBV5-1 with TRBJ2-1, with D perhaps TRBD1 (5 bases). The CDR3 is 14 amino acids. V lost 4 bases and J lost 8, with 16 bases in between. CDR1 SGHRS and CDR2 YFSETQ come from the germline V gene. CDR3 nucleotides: TGCGCCAGCAGCGAGTTGGCAGGGTCCGATGAGCAGTTCTTC. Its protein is CASSELAGSDEQFF.

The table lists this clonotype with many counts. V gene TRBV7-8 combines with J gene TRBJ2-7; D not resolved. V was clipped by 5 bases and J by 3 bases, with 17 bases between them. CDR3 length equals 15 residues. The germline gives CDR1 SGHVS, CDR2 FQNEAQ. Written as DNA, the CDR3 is TGTGCCAGCAGCCGCGGCTCGGGCGAGTACTACGAGCAGTACTTC. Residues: CASSRGSGEYYEQYF.

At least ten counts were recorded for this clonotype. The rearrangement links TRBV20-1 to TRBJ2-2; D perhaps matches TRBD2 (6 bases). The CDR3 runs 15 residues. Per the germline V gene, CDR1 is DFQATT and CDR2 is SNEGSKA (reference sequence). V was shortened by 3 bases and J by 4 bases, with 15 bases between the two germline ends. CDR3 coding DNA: TGCAGTGCTAGGACGTCGGGAGCTTTCACCGGGGAGCTGTTTTTT. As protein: CSARTSGAFTGELFF.

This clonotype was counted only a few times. The CDR3 DNA reads TGTGCCAGCAGTTATTCCCCCGGACAGTCCGGCGAATATGGCTACACCTTC. This codes for CASSYSPGQSGEYGYTF. The V call is TRBV6-2 or TRBV6-3, the J call TRBJ1-2; D is possibly TRBD1 (6 bases). CDR1 MNHEY and CDR2 SVGEGT come from the germline V gene. The CDR3 runs 17 residues. V shed 3 bases and J shed 5 bases, with 22 bases lying between them.

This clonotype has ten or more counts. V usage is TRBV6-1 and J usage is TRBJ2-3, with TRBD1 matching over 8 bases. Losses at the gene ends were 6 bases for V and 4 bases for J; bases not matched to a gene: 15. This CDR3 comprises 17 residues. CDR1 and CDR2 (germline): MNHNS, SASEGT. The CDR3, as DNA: TGTGCCAGCAGACGATTGGTGGGACAGGTGGCCTCAGATACGCAGTATTTT. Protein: CASRRLVGQVASDTQYF.

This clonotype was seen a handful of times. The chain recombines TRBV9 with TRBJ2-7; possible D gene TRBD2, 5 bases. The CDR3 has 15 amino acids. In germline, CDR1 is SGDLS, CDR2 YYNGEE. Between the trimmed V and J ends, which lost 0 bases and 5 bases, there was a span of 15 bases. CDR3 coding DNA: TGTGCCAGCAGCGTAGGCCCCACGGGATTCGACGAGCAGTACTTC. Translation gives CASSVGPTGFDEQYF.

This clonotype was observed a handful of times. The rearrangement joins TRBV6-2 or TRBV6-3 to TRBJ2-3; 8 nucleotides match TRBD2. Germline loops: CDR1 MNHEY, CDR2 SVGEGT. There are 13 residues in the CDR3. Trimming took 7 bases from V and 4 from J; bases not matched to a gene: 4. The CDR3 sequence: CASTDGGADTQYF. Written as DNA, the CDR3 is TGTGCCAGCACCGACGGGGGGGCAGATACGCAGTATTTT.

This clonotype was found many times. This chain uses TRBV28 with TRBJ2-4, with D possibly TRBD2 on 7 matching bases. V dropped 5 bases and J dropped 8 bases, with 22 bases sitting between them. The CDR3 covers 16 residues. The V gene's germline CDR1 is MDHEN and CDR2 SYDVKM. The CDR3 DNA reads TGTGCCAGCAGTCCGCCTGGGGGGGGCTTGGAAGACATTCAGTACTTC. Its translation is CASSPPGGGLEDIQYF.